The sequence of this T cell receptor (beta chain) was determined in a study of T cell repertoires in cytomegalovirus infection. Study at large: CMV infection plus the matching HLA type was flagged by public TCR beta signatures. Study observations and caveats: Totalled public TCR beta family frequency picked out people who carried CMV plus the relevant HLA. Clonotypes of TCR beta that were HLA-C-restricted and CMV-specific dominated the ex vivo response.

TCRdb called the reads again in MiXCR, with one record for every CDR3 protein. This table has over 250,000 distinct CDR3 sequences, over 20% appearing once. The J segment lost 5 bases and the V segment lost 4 bases, leaving 11 bases of the junction unmatched. This CDR3 has 16 amino acids. In germline, CDR1 is SGHVS, CDR2 FQNEAQ. The table lists this clonotype with many counts. Its specificity is unknown. The source material was PBMCs. The rearrangement joins TRBV7-8 to TRBJ2-5; 9 bases fit TRBD2. The source is a human donor in good health (CMV status not recorded). Some clones in this sample may be carry-over from other donors' samples. The CDR3 DNA sequence: TGTGCCAGCAGCTCGGAGGGGGCGGGGGGGGTCGAGACCCAGTACTTC. Translation gives CASSSEGAGGVETQYF.